The 20 T cell receptor beta chains presented below share a single source sample, sequenced in a study of T cell repertoires in cytomegalovirus infection. The antigens for these receptors are not known. TCRdb analysed the reads with MiXCR anew, one entry per CDR3 protein. The sample lists around 770,000 distinct CDR3 sequences; approximately 32% were seen once. Sample: cultured CD8+ T cells from PBMCs, taken from culture after CMV antigen stimulation. The receptors come from a human donor in good health (CMV status not recorded). Some clones in this sample may be carry-over from other donors' samples.

CDR3 loop: CASSYGDSYNEQFF. In DNA form, the CDR3 reads TGTGCCAGCAGTTACGGGGACTCCTACAATGAGCAGTTCTTC. This chain uses TRBV6-2 or TRBV6-3 with TRBJ2-1, with D unresolved. V lost 2 bases and J 0 bases, leaving 5 bases between the germline ends. The CDR3 spans 14 residues. Germline V lookup: CDR1 MNHEY, CDR2 SVGEGT.

This clonotype was observed many times. J is TRBJ2-2 and V is TRBV24-1; D gene uncertain. V lost 2 bases to trimming and J lost 3 bases, with 6 bases between them. CDR1 and CDR2 from the germline V gene are KGHDR and SFDVKD. The CDR3 has 14 amino acids. CDR3: CATSDWEDTGELFF. Here the CDR3 DNA reads TGTGCCACCAGTGATTGGGAAGACACCGGGGAGCTGTTTTTT.

The V call is TRBV6-1, the J call TRBJ2-3; the match to TRBD1 covers 8 bases. Trimming cost V 5 bases and J 5 bases; bases outside gene matches: 15. CDR3 length: 17 residues. CDR1 is MNHNS and CDR2 is SASEGT in the germline V gene. CDR3 nucleotides: TGTGCCAGCAGTTACTGGACTCGGACAGGGTTGGAAGATACGCAGTATTTT. This codes for CASSYWTRTGLEDTQYF.

This clonotype was seen only a few times. The J gene is TRBJ2-7, the V gene TRBV12-5, with D possibly being TRBD1 (5 bases). CDR3 size: 12 residues. From germline, CDR1 is LGHNT and CDR2 FRNRAP. V was shortened by 6 bases and J by 3 bases, with 9 bases between the two germline ends. This CDR3 reads CASGQGYYEQYF. The CDR3 region has the DNA TGTGCTAGTGGGCAGGGCTACTACGAGCAGTACTTC.

The chain joins TRBV27 to TRBJ1-2; no definite D call. The V end lost 10 bases, the J end lost 5 bases, and 8 bases lay between the germline ends. CDR1 MNHEY and CDR2 SMNVEV come from the germline V gene (reference sequence). The CDR3 spans 10 residues. CDR3 in DNA: TGTGCCACCTATCTATATGGCTACACCTTC. This sequence encodes CATYLYGYTF.

The V call is TRBV12-5, the J call TRBJ2-7, with D hard to call. The CDR3 runs to 12 residues. The germline V and J ends were trimmed by 1 base and 6 bases, with 7 bases remaining between them. Germline V gene sequence: CDR1 LGHNT, CDR2 FRNRAP. The CDR3 DNA follows: TGTGCTAGTGGTTTGGGGGGTCGCGAGCAGTACTTC. Protein: CASGLGGREQYF.

The chain joins TRBV27 to TRBJ1-2; D might be TRBD1 (5 bases). The CDR3 runs to 15 residues. Germline V gene lookup returns CDR1 MNHEY and CDR2 SMNVEV (reference sequence). Trimming pared 3 bases from V and 2 bases from J, leaving 13 bases between. CDR3: CASSFQRGSNYGYTF. In DNA form, the CDR3 reads TGTGCCAGCAGTTTCCAGAGGGGCAGCAACTATGGCTACACCTTC.

This clonotype was seen repeatedly, ten times or more. J is TRBJ1-5 and V is TRBV4-1, with D tentatively TRBD1 (5 bases). This CDR3 is 15 amino acids long. Germline lookup yields CDR1 MGHRA and CDR2 YSYEKL. Trimming stripped 4 bases from V and 7 bases from J, with 17 bases between. As DNA, the CDR3 is TGCGCCAGCAGCCTTATGATCGGGGGGAGGCAGCCCCAGCATTTT. Its protein product is CASSLMIGGRQPQHF.

In this sample, this clonotype turned up a few times. This chain links TRBV25-1 with TRBJ2-1; 11 bases match TRBD2. J lost 3 bases, V lost 1 base, and 8 bases had no gene match. Germline CDR1 MGHDK, CDR2 SYGVNS. This CDR3 contains 18 residues. The chain's CDR3 is CASSEFFGTSGNYNEQFF. The CDR3 bases are TGTGCCAGCAGTGAATTCTTCGGGACTAGCGGAAACTACAATGAGCAGTTCTTC.

The CDR3 sequence: CASSYSGARGTEAFF. The DNA for the CDR3 is TGTGCCAGCAGTTACTCAGGGGCGCGCGGCACTGAAGCTTTCTTT. This rearrangement joins TRBV6-5 to TRBJ1-1; a weak D match, TRBD1 (5 bases). CDR3 length: 15 amino acids. Germline loops: CDR1 MNHEY, CDR2 SVGAGI. V was cut by 0 bases and J by 4 bases, with 12 bases left in between.

This clonotype was counted between two and nine times. CDR3 residues: CSVSEMNTEAFF. In nucleotides, the CDR3 is TGCAGCGTGTCGGAGATGAACACTGAAGCTTTCTTT. The V and J genes are TRBV29-1 and TRBJ1-1; D not resolved. Per germline, CDR1 SQVTM and CDR2 ANQGSEA. This CDR3 spans 12 amino acids. The V end lost 6 bases, the J end lost 0 bases, and 8 bases lay between the germline ends.

Many counts were recorded for this clonotype. The rearrangement joins TRBV7-8 to TRBJ2-3; the match to TRBD2 covers 7 bases. Per germline, CDR1 SGHVS and CDR2 FQNEAQ. The CDR3 is 13 residues long. The trim removed 8 bases at V and 3 bases at J, leaving 5 bases unmatched. CDR3 nucleotides: TGTGCCAGCCGGGAGGCTCTTACAGATACGCAGTATTTT. Amino acid sequence: CASREALTDTQYF.

This clonotype was seen repeatedly, ten times or more. V usage is TRBV7-6 and J usage is TRBJ2-7; 9 positions agree with TRBD1. Trimming took 5 bases from V and 0 from J; bases not matched to a gene: 5. The CDR3 sequence is 15 residues long. The germline CDR1 and CDR2 sequences are SGHVS and FNYEAQ. DNA for the CDR3: TGTGCCAGCAGCCTGTGGACAGGGGTCTCCTACGAGCAGTACGTC. This codes for CASSLWTGVSYEQYV.

This chain links TRBV7-9 with TRBJ1-1, with D possibly matching TRBD1 (5 bases). The CDR3 is 13 amino acids. Germline V gives CDR1 SEHNR, CDR2 FQNEAQ (reference sequence). V shed 6 bases and J shed 4 bases, with 12 bases lying between them. CDR3 sequence reads: CASRPSGPTEAFF. CDR3 coding DNA: TGTGCCAGCAGGCCTTCAGGGCCCACTGAAGCTTTCTTT.

The V call is TRBV27, the J call TRBJ1-6, with 7 nucleotides matching TRBD1. CDR1 is MNHEY, CDR2 SMNVEV, per germline (reference sequence). The CDR3 is 13 residues long. With V trimmed by 6 bases and J by 9 bases, 5 bases remained unmatched. The CDR3 sequence is CASSHRGRSPLHF. Here the CDR3 DNA reads TGTGCCAGCAGCCACAGGGGTCGTTCACCCCTCCACTTT.

V usage is TRBV11-2 and J usage is TRBJ2-3, with 7 positions matching TRBD2. This CDR3 is 16 amino acids long. CDR1 is SGHAT, CDR2 FQNNGV, per germline. Trimming removed 0 bases from V and 6 bases from J; junction bases left unmatched: 9. CDR3 amino acids: CASSLDIVSGWDTQYF. CDR3 sequence (DNA): TGTGCCAGCAGCTTAGATATAGTTAGCGGGTGGGATACGCAGTATTTT.

The chain recombines TRBV5-6 with TRBJ2-7; D unclear. The germline V gene has CDR1 SGHDT and CDR2 YYEEEE. The CDR3 totals 14 residues. V gave up 2 bases and J gave up 7 bases, with 16 bases separating them. CDR3 DNA: TGTGCCAGCAGCTTAGACATGGGGAATGGAGAGCAGTACGTC. Its protein product is CASSLDMGNGEQYV.

Only a few counts were recorded for this clonotype. The chain joins TRBV15 to TRBJ1-5, with D maybe TRBD1 (5 bases). CDR1 is LNHNV, CDR2 YYDKDF, per germline (reference sequence). The V gene lost 0 bases and the J gene lost 9 bases, with 18 bases spanning the gap. The CDR3 is made up of 16 amino acids. The CDR3 DNA reads as TGTGCCACCAGCAGAGATATAGGGGACCCTGAGGGGCCCCAGCATTTT. Protein sequence: CATSRDIGDPEGPQHF.

The genes are TRBV27 and TRBJ2-7; D could derive from TRBD1 or TRBD2 (5 bases each). The CDR3 totals 14 residues. Germline V CDR1 and CDR2: MNHEY, SMNVEV (reference sequence). Trimming took off 4 bases at V and 2 bases at J, with 12 bases between the two ends. The chain's CDR3 is CASSSEGTPYEQYF. The CDR3 bases are TGTGCCAGCAGTTCCGAGGGGACCCCCTACGAGCAGTACTTC.

The chain uses TRBV7-3 and TRBJ2-7; D is perhaps TRBD1 (6 bases). Germline CDR1 SGHTA, CDR2 FQGTGA. There are 16 residues in the CDR3. V shed 3 bases and J shed 0 bases, with 15 bases lying between them. The CDR3 bases are TGTGCCAGCAGCTTGAGCCTAGGGACACACTCCTACGAGCAGTACTTC. Translated: CASSLSLGTHSYEQYF.